The next 7 T cell receptor beta chains were all read from a single sample in a study of blood T cells in healthy people across ages. Primed by a sample-barcoded 5' primer and a J-beta primer mix, a second PCR proceeded for 7 to 11 cycles. TCRdb itself ran the 5' RACE reads through MiXCR, one entry per CDR3 protein. The sample lists fewer than 1,000,000 distinct CDR3 sequences, under 45% seen once, with around 18% in the top ten. The material sequenced was blood. All receptors derive from a man in his 60s in good health.

Turning to this clonotype: An end of the junction does not agree with germline; a read error may underlie this. CDR3 region: CSASTGPSYERYF. DNA for the CDR3: TGCAGTGCTTCGACAGGGCCTTCCTACGAGCGGTACTTC. V gene TRBV20-1 combines with J gene TRBJ2-7; 7 bases fit TRBD1. The CDR3 is 13 residues long. CDR1 is DFQATT and CDR2 is SNEGSKA in the germline V gene (reference sequence).

The rearrangement links TRBV6-2 or TRBV6-3 to TRBJ2-5; TRBD2 might be the D (5 bases). From germline, CDR1 is MNHEY and CDR2 SVGEGT. The V end lost 2 bases, the J end lost 5 bases, and 15 bases lay between the germline ends. The CDR3 is made up of 15 amino acids. CDR3: CASSYQTTPRETQYF. The CDR3 DNA is TGTGCCAGCAGTTACCAGACTACGCCCCGGGAGACCCAGTACTTC.

This chain uses TRBV28 with TRBJ2-7; 9 bases map to TRBD1. V was clipped by 6 bases and J by 4 bases; unmatched bases: 7. The CDR3 loop spans 14 amino acids. Germline V gives CDR1 MDHEN, CDR2 SYDVKM. The CDR3 sequence: CASRPGQGSYEQYF. The CDR3 bases are TGTGCCAGCAGGCCGGGACAGGGAAGTTACGAGCAGTACTTC.

The chain carries TRBV14 and TRBJ2-7; either TRBD1 or TRBD2 may supply D (5 bases each). Looked up from germline, CDR1 is SGHDN and CDR2 is FVKESK. The germline V and J ends were trimmed by 2 bases and 0 bases, with 11 bases remaining between them. CDR3 length equals 15 residues. Here the CDR3 reads CASSQQVGVSYEQYF. CDR3 nucleotide sequence: TGTGCCAGCAGCCAACAGGTGGGGGTCTCCTACGAGCAGTACTTC. The variable domain in full, completed from reference TRBV14 and TRBJ2-7, reads EAGVTQFPSHSVIEKGQTVTLRCDPISGHDNLYWYRRVMGKEIKFLLHFVKESKQDESGMPNNRFLAERTGGTYSTLKVQPAELEDSGVYFCASSQQVGVSYEQYFGPGTRLTVT.

CDR3 coding DNA: TGTGCCAGCAGCGCGGGGACTAGCCGCAATGAGCAGTTCTTC. Translated: CASSAGTSRNEQFF. The chain is built from TRBV7-6 and TRBJ2-1; 9 bases map to TRBD2. This CDR3 has 14 residues. The germline V gene has CDR1 SGHVS and CDR2 FNYEAQ. Trimming cost V 5 bases and J 6 bases; bases outside gene matches: 5.

This clonotype was recorded at least ten times. The gene calls are TRBV20-1 and TRBJ2-7, with unresolved D. CDR3 length: 13 residues. V was pared by 1 base and J by 1 base, with 8 bases between. Germline CDR1 reads DFQATT; CDR2 reads SNEGSKA (reference sequence). In DNA form, the CDR3 reads TGCAGTGCTAGAGGCCCCAGTTCCTACGAGCAGTACTTC. Protein sequence: CSARGPSSYEQYF.

In this sample, this clonotype turned up once. The chain carries TRBV20-1 and TRBJ2-7; perhaps D is TRBD1 or TRBD2 (5 bases each). Germline V gene lookup returns CDR1 DFQATT and CDR2 SNEGSKA (reference sequence). V was trimmed by 3 bases and J by 2 bases, leaving 14 bases between them. The CDR3 consists of 14 residues. CDR3 bases: TGCAGTGCTAGGCCCCGGGACCACCCCTACGAGCAGTACTTC. Its translation: CSARPRDHPYEQYF.